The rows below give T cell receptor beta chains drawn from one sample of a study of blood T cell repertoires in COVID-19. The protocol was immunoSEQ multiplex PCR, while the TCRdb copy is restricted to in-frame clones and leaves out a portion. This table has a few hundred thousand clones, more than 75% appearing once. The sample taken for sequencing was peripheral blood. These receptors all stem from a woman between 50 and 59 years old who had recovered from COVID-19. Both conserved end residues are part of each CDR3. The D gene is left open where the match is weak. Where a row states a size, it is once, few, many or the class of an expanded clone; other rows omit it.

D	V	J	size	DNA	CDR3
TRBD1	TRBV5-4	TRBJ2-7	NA	TGTGCCAGCACACATACCGGGACAGGGGGCTCCGAGCAGTACTTC	CASTHTGTGGSEQYF
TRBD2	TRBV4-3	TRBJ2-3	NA	TGCGCCAGCAGCCAAGATTACAACAGCGGGGGAGATACGCAGTATTTT	CASSQDYNSGGDTQYF
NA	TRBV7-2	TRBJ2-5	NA	TGTGCCAGCAGCTCCACCCCAACAGCCCAGTACTTC	CASSSTPTAQYF
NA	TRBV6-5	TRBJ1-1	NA	TGTGCCAGCAGTTACTCGATGTCAGGGAACACTGAAGCTTTCTTT	CASSYSMSGNTEAFF
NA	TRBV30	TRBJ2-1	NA	TGTGCCTGGAGTGCTCTTGTTGGGTCAGGCGAGCAGTTCTTC	CAWSALVGSGEQFF
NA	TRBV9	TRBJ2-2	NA	TGTGCCAGCAGCCCCGGGACTCGGAACACCGGGGAGCTGTTTTTT	CASSPGTRNTGELFF
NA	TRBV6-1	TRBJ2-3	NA	TGTGCCAGCAGTGACCCCGGGAGCGGAGATACGCAGTATTTT	CASSDPGSGDTQYF
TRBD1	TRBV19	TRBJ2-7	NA	TGTGCCAGTAGCATCGGACAGGGGAGCTCCTACGAGCAGTACTTC	CASSIGQGSSYEQYF
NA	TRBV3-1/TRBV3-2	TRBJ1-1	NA	TGTGCCAGCAGCCAGGAACGAGCAGGTGAAGCTTTCTTT	CASSQERAGEAFF
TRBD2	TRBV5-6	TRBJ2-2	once	TGTGCCAGCAGCCGAGCTAGCGGGATGAACACCGGGGAGCTGTTTTTT	CASSRASGMNTGELFF
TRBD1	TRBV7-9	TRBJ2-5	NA	TGTGCCAGCAGTCAAGTTAGGGGCAGGGGGCTTGAGACCCAGTACTTC	CASSQVRGRGLETQYF
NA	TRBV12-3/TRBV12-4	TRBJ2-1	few	TGTGCCAGCAGCGAGTACAATGAGCAGTTCTTC	CASSEYNEQFF
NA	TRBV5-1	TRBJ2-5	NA	TGCGCCAGCAGCTTGGGTGTTAGCCAAGAGACCCAGTACTTC	CASSLGVSQETQYF
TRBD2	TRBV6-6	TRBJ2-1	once	TGTGCCAGCAGTACCCAGACTAGCGGGGGGTCTAATGAGCAGTTCTTC	CASSTQTSGGSNEQFF
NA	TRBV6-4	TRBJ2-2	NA	TGTGCCAGCAGTGTTGGACAGACCGGGGAGCTGTTTTTT	CASSVGQTGELFF
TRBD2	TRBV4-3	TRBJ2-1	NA	TGCGCCAGCAGCCAAGTTCCGGGACTAGCGAAAAATGAGCAGTTCTTC	CASSQVPGLAKNEQFF
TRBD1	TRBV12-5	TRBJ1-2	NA	TGTGCTAGTGCCCGGACAGGGGGTACTGGCTACACCTTC	CASARTGGTGYTF
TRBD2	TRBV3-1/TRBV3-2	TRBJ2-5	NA	TGTGCCAGCAGCTTGCGGGGGAACCAAGAAACCCAGTACTTC	CASSLRGNQETQYF
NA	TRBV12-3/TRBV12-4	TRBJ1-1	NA	TGTGCCAGCAGTCGCGGACAGAAAGCTTTCTTT	CASSRGQKAFF
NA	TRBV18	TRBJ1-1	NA	TGTGCCAGCTCACTGCAGGAGGATACTGAAGCTTTCTTT	CASSLQEDTEAFF
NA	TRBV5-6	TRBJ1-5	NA	TGTGCCAGCAGCCTCACGGGGGTTCAGCCCCAGCATTTT	CASSLTGVQPQHF
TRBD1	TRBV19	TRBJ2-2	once	TGTGCCAGTAGTGGAAGACAGGGTTCGTGGAACACCGGGGAGCTGTTTTTT	CASSGRQGSWNTGELFF
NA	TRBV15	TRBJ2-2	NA	TGTGCCACCAGCAGAGAGCAGAGGATCGGGGAGCTGTTTTTT	CATSREQRIGELFF
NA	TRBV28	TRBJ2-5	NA	TGTGCCAGTCAAGGGGCGTGGGGAGAGACCCAGTACTTC	CASQGAWGETQYF
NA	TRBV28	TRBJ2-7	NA	TGTGCCAGCCAGGGGAGCGGCCTGTACGAGCAGTACTTC	CASQGSGLYEQYF
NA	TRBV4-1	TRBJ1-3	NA	TGCGCCAGCAGCCAGGAGCCTGCCCTCTCTGGAAACACCATATATTTT	CASSQEPALSGNTIYF
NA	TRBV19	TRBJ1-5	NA	TGTGCCAGTAGTATGAACTACAGGGCTAGCAATCAGCCCCAGCATTTT	CASSMNYRASNQPQHF
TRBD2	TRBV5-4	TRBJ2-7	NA	TGTGCCAGCAGCTTATTAGCGGGAGCTGGCGGCGAGCAGTACTTC	CASSLLAGAGGEQYF
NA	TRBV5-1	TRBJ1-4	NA	TGCGCCAGCAGCTTGGCCTCGTCCAGGGTGAACGAAAAACTGTTTTTT	CASSLASSRVNEKLFF
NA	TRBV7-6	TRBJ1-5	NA	TGTGCCAGCAGCTTAGTGGCAGACTCGAATCAGCCCCAGCATTTT	CASSLVADSNQPQHF
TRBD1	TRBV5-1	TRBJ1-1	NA	TGCGCCAGCAGCGGAGGGACAGGGGCCGAAGCTTTCTTT	CASSGGTGAEAFF
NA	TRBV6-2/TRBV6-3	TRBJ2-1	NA	TGTGCCAGCAGTAGGGGAAAGGGACTTGGGGATGAGCAGTTCTTC	CASSRGKGLGDEQFF
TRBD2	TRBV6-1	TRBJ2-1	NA	TGTGCCAGCAGAGAAGCGGGGGGGGACTTCGGTGAGCAGTTCTTC	CASREAGGDFGEQFF
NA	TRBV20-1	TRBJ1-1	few	TGCAGTGCTAGTATCGCAGGCCGCCTGGCTGAAGCTTTCTTT	CSASIAGRLAEAFF
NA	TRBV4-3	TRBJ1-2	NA	TGCGCCAGCAGCCAAACCCAGGGTTTTGACCCAAGCCCATATGGCTACACCTTC	CASSQTQGFDPSPYGYTF
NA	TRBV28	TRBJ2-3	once	TGTGCCAGCAGCCTTTCCGGGGGTACGCAGTATTTT	CASSLSGGTQYF
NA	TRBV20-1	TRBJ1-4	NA	TGCAGTGCTAGTGGACAATCAGAAGAAAAACTGTTTTTT	CSASGQSEEKLFF
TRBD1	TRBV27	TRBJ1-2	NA	TGTGCCAGCAGTAGACAGGGGGCTCTGTTCAACTATGGCTACACCTTC	CASSRQGALFNYGYTF
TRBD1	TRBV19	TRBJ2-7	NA	TGTGCCAGTAGTATCGACAGGGGGTCCTACGAGCAGTACTTC	CASSIDRGSYEQYF
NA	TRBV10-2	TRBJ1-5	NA	TGCGCCAGCAGTGAAACGAGGAGCAATCAGCCCCAGCATTTT	CASSETRSNQPQHF
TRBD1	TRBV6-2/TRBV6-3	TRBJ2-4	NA	TGTGCCAGCAGCCCAGGGGGCGAGAACATTCAGTACTTC	CASSPGGENIQYF
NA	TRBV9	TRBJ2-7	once	TGTGCCAGCAGCGGGGCCGCCTACGAGCAGTACTTC	CASSGAAYEQYF
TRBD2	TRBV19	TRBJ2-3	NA	TGTGCCAGTAGTATTGCTAGCGGGGACACAGATACGCAGTATTTT	CASSIASGDTDTQYF
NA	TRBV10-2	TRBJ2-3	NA	TGCGCCAGCAGTGAGCCGGGACTTAGCACAGATACGCAGTATTTT	CASSEPGLSTDTQYF
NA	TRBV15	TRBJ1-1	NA	TGTGCCACCAGCATAGAGACTTACACTGAAGCTTTCTTT	CATSIETYTEAFF
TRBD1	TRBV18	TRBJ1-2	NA	TGTGCCAGCTCACCGACTGGACAGGTGTACAACTATGGCTACACCTTC	CASSPTGQVYNYGYTF
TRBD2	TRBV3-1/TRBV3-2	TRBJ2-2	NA	TGTGCCAGCAGCCAACGAACCGGGGGGGACGGCGACACCGGGGAGCTGTTTTTT	CASSQRTGGDGDTGELFF